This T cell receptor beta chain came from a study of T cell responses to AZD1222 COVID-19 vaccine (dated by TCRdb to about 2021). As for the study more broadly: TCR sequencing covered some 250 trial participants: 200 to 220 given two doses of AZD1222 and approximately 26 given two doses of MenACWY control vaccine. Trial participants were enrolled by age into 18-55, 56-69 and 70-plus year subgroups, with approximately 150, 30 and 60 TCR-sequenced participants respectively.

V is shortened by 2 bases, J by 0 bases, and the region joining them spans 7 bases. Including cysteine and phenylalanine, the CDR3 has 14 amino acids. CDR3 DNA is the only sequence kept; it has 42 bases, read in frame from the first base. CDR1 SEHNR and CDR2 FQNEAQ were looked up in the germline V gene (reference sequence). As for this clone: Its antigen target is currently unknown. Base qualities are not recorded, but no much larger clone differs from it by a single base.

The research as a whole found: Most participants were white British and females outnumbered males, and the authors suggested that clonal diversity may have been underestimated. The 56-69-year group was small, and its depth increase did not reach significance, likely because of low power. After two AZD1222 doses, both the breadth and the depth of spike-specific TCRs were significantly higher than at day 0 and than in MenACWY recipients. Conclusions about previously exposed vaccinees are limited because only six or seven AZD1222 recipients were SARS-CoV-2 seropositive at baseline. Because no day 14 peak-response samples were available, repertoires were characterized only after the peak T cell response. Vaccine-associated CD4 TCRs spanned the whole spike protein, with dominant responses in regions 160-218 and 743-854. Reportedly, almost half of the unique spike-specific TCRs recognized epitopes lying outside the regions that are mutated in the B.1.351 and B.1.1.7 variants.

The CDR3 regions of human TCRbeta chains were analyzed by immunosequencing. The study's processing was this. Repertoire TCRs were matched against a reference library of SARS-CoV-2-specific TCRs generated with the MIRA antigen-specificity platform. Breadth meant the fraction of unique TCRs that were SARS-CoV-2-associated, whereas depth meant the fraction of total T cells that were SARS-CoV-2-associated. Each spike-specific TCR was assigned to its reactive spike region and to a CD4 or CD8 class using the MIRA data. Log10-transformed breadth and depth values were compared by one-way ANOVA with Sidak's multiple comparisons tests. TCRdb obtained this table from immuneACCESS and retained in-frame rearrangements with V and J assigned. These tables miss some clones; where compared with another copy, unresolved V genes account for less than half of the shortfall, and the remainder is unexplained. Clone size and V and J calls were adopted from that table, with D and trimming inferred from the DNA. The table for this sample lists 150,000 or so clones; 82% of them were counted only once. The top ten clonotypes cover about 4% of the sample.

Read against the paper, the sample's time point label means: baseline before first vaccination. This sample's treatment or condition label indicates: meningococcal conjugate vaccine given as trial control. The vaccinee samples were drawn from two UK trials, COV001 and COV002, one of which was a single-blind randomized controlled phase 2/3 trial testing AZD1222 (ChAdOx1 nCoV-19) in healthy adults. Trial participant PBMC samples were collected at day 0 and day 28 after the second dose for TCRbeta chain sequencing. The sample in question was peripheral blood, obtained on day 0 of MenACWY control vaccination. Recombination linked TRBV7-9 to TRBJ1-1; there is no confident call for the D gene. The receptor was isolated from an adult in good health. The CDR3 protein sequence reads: CASSLTSLNTEAFF. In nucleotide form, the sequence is TGTGCCAGCAGCTTAACTTCTCTGAACACTGAAGCTTTCTTT.